Sequencing of this T cell receptor beta chain was carried out in a study of shared clonotypes between healthy human individuals. The study, taken as a whole, reports: The authors expected sequencing depth to affect clonotype sharing among donors.

A note on this clone: The target antigen is unknown.

Clones were sequenced by immunoSEQ multiplex PCR, and TCRdb holds only the in-frame ones, with some missing. The sample has 1.5 million to 1.9 million clones, roughly 98% seen once. The germline CDR1 and CDR2 sequences are MNHEY and SVGAGI. V lost 0 bases to trimming and J lost 3 bases, with 15 bases between them. CDR3 length: 16 amino acids. The source of this sequence is a young man in good health. The gene calls are TRBV6-5 and TRBJ2-7; TRBD1 might be the D (6 bases). Material for sequencing was naive CD4+ T cells sorted from blood. Regarding subset: CD45RA+ positively selected. CDR3 nucleotide sequence: TGTGCCAGCAGTTACTCCAATACAGGGACCGACTACGAGCAGTACTTC. This encodes CASSYSNTGTDYEQYF.